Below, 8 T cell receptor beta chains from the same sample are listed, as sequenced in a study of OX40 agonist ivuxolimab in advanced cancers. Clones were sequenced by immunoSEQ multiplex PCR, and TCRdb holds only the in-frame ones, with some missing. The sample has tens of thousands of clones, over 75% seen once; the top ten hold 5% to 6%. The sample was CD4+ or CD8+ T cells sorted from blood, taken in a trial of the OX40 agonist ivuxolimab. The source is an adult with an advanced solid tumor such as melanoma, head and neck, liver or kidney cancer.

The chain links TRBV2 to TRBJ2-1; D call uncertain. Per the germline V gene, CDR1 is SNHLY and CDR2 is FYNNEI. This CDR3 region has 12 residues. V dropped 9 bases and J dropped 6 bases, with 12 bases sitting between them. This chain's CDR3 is CASLKGLNEQFF. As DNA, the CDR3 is TGTGCCAGTTTGAAAGGCCTCAATGAGCAGTTCTTC.

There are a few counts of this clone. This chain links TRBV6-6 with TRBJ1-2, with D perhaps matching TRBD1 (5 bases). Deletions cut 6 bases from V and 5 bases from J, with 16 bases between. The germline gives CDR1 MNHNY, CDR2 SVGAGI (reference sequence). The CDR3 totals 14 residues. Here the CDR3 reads CASSPGTIGYGYTF. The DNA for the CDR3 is TGTGCCAGCAGCCCCGGGACGATCGGGTATGGCTACACCTTC.

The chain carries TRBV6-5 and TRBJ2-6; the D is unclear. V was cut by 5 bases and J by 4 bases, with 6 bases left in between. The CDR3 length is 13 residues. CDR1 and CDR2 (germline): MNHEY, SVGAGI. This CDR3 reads CASSIGGANVLTF. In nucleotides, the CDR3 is TGTGCCAGCAGTATAGGGGGGGCCAACGTCCTGACTTTC.

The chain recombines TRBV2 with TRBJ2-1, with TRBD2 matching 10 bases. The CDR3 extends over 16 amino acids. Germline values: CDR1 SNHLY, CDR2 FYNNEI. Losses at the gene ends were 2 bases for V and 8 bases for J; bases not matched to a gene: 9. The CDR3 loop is CASSELSGRALYEQFF. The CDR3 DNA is TGTGCCAGCAGTGAATTAAGCGGGAGGGCCCTCTATGAGCAGTTCTTC.

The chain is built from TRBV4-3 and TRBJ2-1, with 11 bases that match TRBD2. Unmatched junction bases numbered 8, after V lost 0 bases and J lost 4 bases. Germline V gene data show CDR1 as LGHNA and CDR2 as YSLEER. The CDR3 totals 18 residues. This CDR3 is CASSQDWGLAVEYNEQFF. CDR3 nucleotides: TGCGCCAGCAGCCAAGACTGGGGACTAGCGGTGGAGTACAATGAGCAGTTCTTC.

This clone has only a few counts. The CDR3 loop reads CASSLTRDSGPQHF. Written as DNA, the CDR3 is TGTGCCAGCAGCTTAACGAGAGACTCAGGGCCCCAGCATTTT. J is TRBJ1-5 and V is TRBV7-9; D gene unclear. The CDR3 spans 14 residues. V dropped 2 bases and J dropped 9 bases, with 14 bases sitting between them. Germline CDR1 and CDR2: SEHNR and FQNEAQ (reference sequence).

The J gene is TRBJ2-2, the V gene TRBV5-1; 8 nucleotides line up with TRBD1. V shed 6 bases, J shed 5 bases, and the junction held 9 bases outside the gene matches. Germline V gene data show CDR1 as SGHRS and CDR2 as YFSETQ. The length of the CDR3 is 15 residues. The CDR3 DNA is TGCGCCAGCACCCCCCGGACAGGGAATACCGGGGAGCTGTTTTTT. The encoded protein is CASTPRTGNTGELFF.

The CDR3 spells CASSQGTGMNNEQFF. Written as DNA, the CDR3 is TGTGCCAGCAGCCAAGGGACAGGAATGAACAATGAGCAGTTCTTC. This sequence joins TRBV4-2 and TRBJ2-1; 7 bases align to TRBD1. Per germline, CDR1 LGHNA and CDR2 YNFKEQ. The CDR3 is made up of 15 amino acids. With V trimmed by 1 base and J by 5 bases, 5 bases remained unmatched.